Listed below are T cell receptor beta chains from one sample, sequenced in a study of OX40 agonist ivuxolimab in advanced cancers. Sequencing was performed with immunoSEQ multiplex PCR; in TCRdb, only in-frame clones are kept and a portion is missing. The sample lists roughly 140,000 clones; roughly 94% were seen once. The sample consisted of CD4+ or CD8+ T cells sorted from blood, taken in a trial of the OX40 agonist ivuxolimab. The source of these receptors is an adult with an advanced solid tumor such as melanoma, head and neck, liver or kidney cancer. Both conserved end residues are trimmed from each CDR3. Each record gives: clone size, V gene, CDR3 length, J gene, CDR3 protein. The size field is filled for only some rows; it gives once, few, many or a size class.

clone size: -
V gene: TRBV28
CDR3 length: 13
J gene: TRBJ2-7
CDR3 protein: ASSLRLAGNYEQY

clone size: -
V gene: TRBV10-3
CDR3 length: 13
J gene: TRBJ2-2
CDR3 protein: AISPGQGEVGELF

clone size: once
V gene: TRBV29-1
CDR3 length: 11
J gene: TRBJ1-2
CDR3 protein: SVEGGHSDGYT

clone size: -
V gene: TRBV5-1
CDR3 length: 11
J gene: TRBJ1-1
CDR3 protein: ASTGQLNTEAF

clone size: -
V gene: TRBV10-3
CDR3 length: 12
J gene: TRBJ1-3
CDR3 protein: AISGESSGNTIY

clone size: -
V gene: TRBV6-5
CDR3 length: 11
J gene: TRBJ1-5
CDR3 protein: ASSGQGRGAQH

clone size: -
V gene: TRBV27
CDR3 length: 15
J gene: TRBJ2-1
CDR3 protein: ASRDPQGVKNYNEQF

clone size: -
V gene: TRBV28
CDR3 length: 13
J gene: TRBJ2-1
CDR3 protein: ASRLAGLAGNEQF

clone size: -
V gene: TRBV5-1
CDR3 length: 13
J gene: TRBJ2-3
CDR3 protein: ASSLEASGTDTQY

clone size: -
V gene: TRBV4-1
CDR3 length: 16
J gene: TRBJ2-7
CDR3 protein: ASSQESPRQGPRNEQY

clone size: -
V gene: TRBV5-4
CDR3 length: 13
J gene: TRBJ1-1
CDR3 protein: ASSLLMTGHTEAF

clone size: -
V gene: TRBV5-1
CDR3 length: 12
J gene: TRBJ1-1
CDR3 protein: ASSLDSMNTEAF

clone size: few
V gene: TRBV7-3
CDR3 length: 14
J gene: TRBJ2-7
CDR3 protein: ASSLTSGRNLYEQY

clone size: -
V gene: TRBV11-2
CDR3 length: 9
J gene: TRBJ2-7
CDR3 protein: ASSFRAGMD

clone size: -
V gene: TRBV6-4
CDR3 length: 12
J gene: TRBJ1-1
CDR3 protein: ASRAGQQNTEAF

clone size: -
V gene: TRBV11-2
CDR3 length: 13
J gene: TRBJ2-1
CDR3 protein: ASSSPGQGYNEQF

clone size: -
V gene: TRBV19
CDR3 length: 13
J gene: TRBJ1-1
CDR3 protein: ASSRSPDTVTEAF

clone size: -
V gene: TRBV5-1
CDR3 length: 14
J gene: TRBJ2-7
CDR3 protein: ASSLGGQGGTYEQY

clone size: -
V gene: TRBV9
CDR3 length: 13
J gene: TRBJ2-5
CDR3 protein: ASSKAWTVQETQY

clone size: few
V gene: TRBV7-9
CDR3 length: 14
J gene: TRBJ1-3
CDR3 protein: ASSSRTGMLENTIY

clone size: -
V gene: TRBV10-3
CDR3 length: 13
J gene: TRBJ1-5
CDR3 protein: AISSTGQNNQPQH

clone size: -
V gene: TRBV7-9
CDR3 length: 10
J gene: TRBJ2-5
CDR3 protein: ASSFQRGTQY

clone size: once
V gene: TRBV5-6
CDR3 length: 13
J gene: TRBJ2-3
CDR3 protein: ASSLAALATDTQY

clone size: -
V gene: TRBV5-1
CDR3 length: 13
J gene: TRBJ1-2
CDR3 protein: ASSREGQANYGYT

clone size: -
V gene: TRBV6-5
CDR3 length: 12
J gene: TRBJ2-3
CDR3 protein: ASRGTSGGDTQY

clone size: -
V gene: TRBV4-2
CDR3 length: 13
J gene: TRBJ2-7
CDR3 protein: ASSPREDRGNEQY

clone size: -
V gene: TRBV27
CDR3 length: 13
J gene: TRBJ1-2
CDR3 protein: ASSLTGTGPYGYT

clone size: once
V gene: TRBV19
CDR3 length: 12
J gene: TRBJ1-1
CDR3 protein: ASSIGDVTVEAF

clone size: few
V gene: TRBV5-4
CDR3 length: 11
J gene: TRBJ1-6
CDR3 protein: ASSYSYNSPLH

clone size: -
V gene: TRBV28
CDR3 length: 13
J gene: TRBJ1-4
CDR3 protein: ASSPRTGSNEKLF

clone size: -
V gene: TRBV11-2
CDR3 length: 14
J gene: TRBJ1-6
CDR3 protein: ASSLAATSYNSPLH

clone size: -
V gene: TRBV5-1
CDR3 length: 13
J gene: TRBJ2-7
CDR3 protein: ASNPSDRGQYEQY

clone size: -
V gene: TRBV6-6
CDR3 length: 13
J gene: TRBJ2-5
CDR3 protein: ASSPRLAGKETQY

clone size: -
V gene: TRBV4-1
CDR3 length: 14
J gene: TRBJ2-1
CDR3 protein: ASSQAGGLNYNEQF

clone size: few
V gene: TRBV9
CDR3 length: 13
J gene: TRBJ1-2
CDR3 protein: ASSVAELPNYGYT

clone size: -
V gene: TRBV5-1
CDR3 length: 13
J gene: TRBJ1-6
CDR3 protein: ASSSTGPHNSPLH

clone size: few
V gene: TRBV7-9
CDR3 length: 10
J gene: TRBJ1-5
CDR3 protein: ASSLPNQPQH

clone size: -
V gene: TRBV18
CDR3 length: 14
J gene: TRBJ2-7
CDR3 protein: ASSPIPGQRPYEQY

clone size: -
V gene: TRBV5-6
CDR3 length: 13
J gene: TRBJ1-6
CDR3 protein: ASSRGQGAGSPLH